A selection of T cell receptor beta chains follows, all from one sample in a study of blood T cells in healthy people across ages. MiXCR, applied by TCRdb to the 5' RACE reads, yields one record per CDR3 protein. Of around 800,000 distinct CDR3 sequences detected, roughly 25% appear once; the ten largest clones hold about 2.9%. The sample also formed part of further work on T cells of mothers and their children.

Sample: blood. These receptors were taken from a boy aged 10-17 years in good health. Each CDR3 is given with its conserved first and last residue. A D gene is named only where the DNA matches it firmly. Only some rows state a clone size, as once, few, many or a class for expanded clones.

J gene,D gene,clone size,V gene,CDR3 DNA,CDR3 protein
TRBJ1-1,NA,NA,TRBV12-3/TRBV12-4,TGTGCCAGCAGCCCCAGGCCCAGGGTCATGGTATCGAACACTGAAGCTTTCTTT,CASSPRPRVMVSNTEAFF
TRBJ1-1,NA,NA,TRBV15,TGTGCCACCAGCAGTGGGGGGGTGGCACATTCGGGGAACACTGAAGCTTTCTTT,CATSSGGVAHSGNTEAFF
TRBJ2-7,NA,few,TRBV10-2,TGCGCCAGCAGTGACCCGAATTATCGCTCCTACGAGCAGTACTTC,CASSDPNYRSYEQYF
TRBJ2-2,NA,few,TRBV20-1,TGCAGTGCTGAAGGGACGGACTACACCGGGGAGCTGTTTTTT,CSAEGTDYTGELFF
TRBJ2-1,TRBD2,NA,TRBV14,TGTGCCAGCAGCCAAGATGCGGGAGGGTGGTACAATGAGCAGTTCTTC,CASSQDAGGWYNEQFF
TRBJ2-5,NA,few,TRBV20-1,TGCAGTGCGAGCTGGGGGGGCCTCCAAGAGACCCAGTACTTC,CSASWGGLQETQYF
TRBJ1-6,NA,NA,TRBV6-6,TGTGCCAGCAGTTACCGGGACCGATATTCACCCCTCCACTTT,CASSYRDRYSPLHF
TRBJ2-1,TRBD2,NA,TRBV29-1,TGCAGCGTCGTCGGCGGGACTAGCGCCTACAATGAGCAGTTCTTC,CSVVGGTSAYNEQFF
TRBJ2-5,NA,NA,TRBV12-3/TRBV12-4,TGTGCCAGCAATTGGGGATCTGAGGAGACCCAGTACTTC,CASNWGSEETQYF
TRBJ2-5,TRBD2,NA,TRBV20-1,TGCAGTGCCGCGGGGGTAACGGAGACCCAGTACTTC,CSAAGVTETQYF
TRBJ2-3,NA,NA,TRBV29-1,TGCAGCCCCAGGGACGCCACAGATACGCAGTATTTT,CSPRDATDTQYF
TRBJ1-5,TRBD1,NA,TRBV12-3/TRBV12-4,TGTGCCAGCAGGTGGACAGGTGGTGAGCCCCAGCATTTT,CASRWTGGEPQHF
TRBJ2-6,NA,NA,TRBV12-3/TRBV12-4,TGTGCCAGCAGTAACCCGACAACTGGGGCCAACGTCCTGACTTTC,CASSNPTTGANVLTF
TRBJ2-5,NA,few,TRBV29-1,TGCAGCGCCAACAGGGCGGCAGAGACCCAGTACTTC,CSANRAAETQYF
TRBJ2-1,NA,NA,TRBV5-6,TGTGCCAGCAGCTTGCCGGCTTTACCCTACAATGAGCAGTTCTTC,CASSLPALPYNEQFF
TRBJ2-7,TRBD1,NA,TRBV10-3,TGTGCCATCAGCACCGGGACAGGGGGCCATTCCCTATACTTC,CAISTGTGGHSLYF
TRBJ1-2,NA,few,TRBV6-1,TGTGCCAGTTCTAGAGGAGGGGTAGGGCTCGGCTATGGCTACACCTTC,CASSRGGVGLGYGYTF
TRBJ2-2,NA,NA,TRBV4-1,TGCGCCAGCAGCCAACCAGGACTCCCGAACACCGGGGAGCTGTTTTTT,CASSQPGLPNTGELFF
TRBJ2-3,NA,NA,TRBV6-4,TGTGCCAGCAGTGACTCCGGGGACCACACAGATACGCAGTATTTT,CASSDSGDHTDTQYF
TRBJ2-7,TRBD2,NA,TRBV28,TGTGCCAGCTCTTGGGGGGGGGCCTACGAGCAGTACTTC,CASSWGGAYEQYF
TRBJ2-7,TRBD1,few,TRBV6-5,TGTGCCAGCAGTTCACGGGACAGGGTATACGAGCAGTACTTC,CASSSRDRVYEQYF
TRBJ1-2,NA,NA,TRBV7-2,TGTGCCAGCAGCTTATCGACTTGGGACTATGGCTACACCTTC,CASSLSTWDYGYTF
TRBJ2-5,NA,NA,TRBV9,TGTGCCAGCAGCCCAATGACAGACCAAGAGACCCAGTACTTC,CASSPMTDQETQYF
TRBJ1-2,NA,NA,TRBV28,TGTGCCAGCACCCGCGTGAGGGAGGGCTACACCTTC,CASTRVREGYTF
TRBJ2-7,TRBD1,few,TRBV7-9,TGTGCCAGCAGCTGGGACAGGGATGCCTACGAGCAGTACTTC,CASSWDRDAYEQYF
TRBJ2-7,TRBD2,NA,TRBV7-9,TGTGCCAGCAGCTTGGACCGGGAGGCACGGGAGCAGTACTTC,CASSLDREAREQYF
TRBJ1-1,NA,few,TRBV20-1,TGCAGTGCTAGCAGGGCGACAGGGAACACTGAAGCTTTCTTT,CSASRATGNTEAFF
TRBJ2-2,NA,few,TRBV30,TGTGCCTGGAGCCTAGGTATCGGGGAGCTGTTTTTT,CAWSLGIGELFF
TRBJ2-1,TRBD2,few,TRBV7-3,TGTGCCAGCAGCTTATTAGGACAGCGGGGGAATGAGCAGTTCTTC,CASSLLGQRGNEQFF
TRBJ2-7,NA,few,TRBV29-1,TGCAGCGTTGCCTCCGAGACAGCCTACGAACAGTACTTC,CSVASETAYEQYF
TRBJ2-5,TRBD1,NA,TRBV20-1,TGCAGTGCTAGTCCCGGGACAGGGGGAGAGACCCAGTACTTC,CSASPGTGGETQYF
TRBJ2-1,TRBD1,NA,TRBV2,TGTGCCAGCAGTTGGTTACAGGGGCCGTACAATGAGCAGTTCTTC,CASSWLQGPYNEQFF
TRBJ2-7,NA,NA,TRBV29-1,TGCAGCGTGACCGGCAGGGGGGCCTACGAGCAGTACTTC,CSVTGRGAYEQYF
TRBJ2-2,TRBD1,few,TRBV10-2,TGCGCCAGCAGTACCGGGACAGGGAACACCGGGGAGCTGTTTTTT,CASSTGTGNTGELFF
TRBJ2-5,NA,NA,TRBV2,TGTGCCAGCAGTGAAAGGGACTTAGAGACCCAGTACTTC,CASSERDLETQYF
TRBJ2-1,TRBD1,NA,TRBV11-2,TGTGCCAGCCAGTTCGGGACAGGGGGTCGGTTCTTC,CASQFGTGGRFF
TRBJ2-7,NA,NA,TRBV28,TGTGCCAGCAGTCCCCCAGACAGAAAATACGAGCAGTACTTC,CASSPPDRKYEQYF
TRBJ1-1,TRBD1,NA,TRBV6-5,TGTGCCAGCAGGACAGGGGCAAACACTGAAGCTCTCTTT,CASRTGANTEALF
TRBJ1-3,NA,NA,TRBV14,TGTGCCAGCAGCCAAGGGGCAGGGGACGCTCGACCCTCTGGAAACACCATATATTTT,CASSQGAGDARPSGNTIYF
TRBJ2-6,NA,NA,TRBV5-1,TGCGCCAGCAGCATGGGATACAGCTCTGGGGCCAACGTCCTGACTTTC,CASSMGYSSGANVLTF
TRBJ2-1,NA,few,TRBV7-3,TGTGCCAGCAGCTTAAATGAGGGTTCCTACAATGAGCAGTTCTTC,CASSLNEGSYNEQFF